Below are 23 T cell receptor beta chains sequenced from a single sample in a study of Ad26.COV2.S vaccination and SARS-CoV-2 variants. Profiling relied on immunoSEQ multiplex PCR, and the TCRdb table lists in-frame clones only, not all of them. The sample shows 350,000 to 450,000 clones, roughly nine tenths of them seen only once. The sequencing used peripheral blood, collected after recovery from COVID-19. The receptors stem from a human donor who had recovered from COVID-19.

V and J are TRBV7-2 and TRBJ1-2; D ambiguous. V was trimmed by 1 base and J by 4 bases, leaving 13 bases between them. The CDR3 totals 15 residues. In germline, CDR1 is SGHTA, CDR2 FQGNSA. The CDR3, as DNA: TGTGCCAGCAGCTTAGACTCCGGCGGCCTCTATGGCTACACCTTC. Translated: CASSLDSGGLYGYTF.

The gene calls are TRBV4-1 and TRBJ2-3; D is ambiguous. CDR1 is MGHRA, CDR2 YSYEKL, per germline. Trimming took 4 bases from V and 5 from J, leaving 13 bases between them. The CDR3 has 14 amino acids. CDR3 nucleotide sequence: TGCGCCAGCAGCCTATCATCGGTTAGAGATACGCAGTATTTT. Translating gives CASSLSSVRDTQYF.

The V and J genes are TRBV9 and TRBJ1-3; D gene uncertain. The CDR3 is 11 amino acids. V was pared by 3 bases and J by 16 bases, with 14 bases between. CDR1 SGDLS and CDR2 YYNGEE come from the germline V gene. CDR3 bases: TGTGCCAGCAGCGGGCGTGTGGGGATCTATTTT. Translated: CASSGRVGIYF.

The rearrangement links TRBV3-1 (or the pseudogene TRBV3-2) to TRBJ2-5, with 7 nucleotides matching TRBD2. The germline CDR1 and CDR2 sequences are LGHDT and YNNKEL (reference sequence). The CDR3 extends over 15 amino acids. Losses at the gene ends were 0 bases for V and 1 base for J; bases not matched to a gene: 2. The CDR3 bases are TGTGCCAGCAGCCAAGAGATAGCGGGCCAAGAGACCCAGTACTTC. Amino acids: CASSQEIAGQETQYF.

The chain is built from TRBV6-9 and TRBJ1-4; no clear D gene. Trimming removed 4 bases from V and 14 bases from J, with 14 bases in between. The CDR3 is made up of 12 amino acids. The germline CDR1 and CDR2 sequences are MNHGY and SVAAGI. This CDR3 is CASSSGPSSLFF. The CDR3 DNA reads TGTGCCAGCAGTTCTGGACCGTCTTCTCTGTTTTTT.

J is TRBJ2-4 and V is TRBV9; maybe TRBD2 (5 bases). V was clipped by 4 bases and J by 6 bases, with 14 bases between them. This CDR3 comprises 14 residues. CDR1 SGDLS and CDR2 YYNGEE come from the germline V gene. The CDR3 protein is CASSSGHPGNIQYF. Here the CDR3 DNA reads TGTGCCAGCAGCAGCGGTCATCCGGGAAACATTCAGTACTTC.

The sample holds one count of this clone. The chain uses TRBV6-1 and TRBJ1-2; TRBD1 might be the D (5 bases). The germline gives CDR1 MNHNS, CDR2 SASEGT. The CDR3 consists of 14 residues. Trimming shortened V by 1 base and J by 8 bases, and 14 bases separated the two germline ends. The CDR3 region is CASSEGGTSSGYTF. CDR3 sequence (DNA): TGTGCCAGCAGTGAAGGGGGGACTTCTTCAGGCTACACCTTC.

The gene calls are TRBV12-3 or TRBV12-4 and TRBJ2-2; D is undetermined. This CDR3 comprises 11 residues. V was clipped by 7 bases and J by 6 bases, with 6 bases between them. CDR3 nucleotides: TGTGCCAGCATTGTCTCCGGGGAGCTGTTTTTT. Encoded protein: CASIVSGELFF.

This clone was recorded once. This sequence joins TRBV18 and TRBJ2-7, with a tentative D call TRBD1 (5 bases). The ends were cut back, 3 bases at V and 6 bases at J, with 12 bases in the middle. Germline V gene lookup returns CDR1 KGHSH and CDR2 LQKENI. The CDR3 is 13 residues long. The CDR3 sequence is CASSPKQEFEQYF. The DNA of the CDR3 is TGTGCCAGCTCACCTAAACAGGAATTCGAGCAGTACTTC.

This rearrangement joins TRBV5-1 to TRBJ1-2; D perhaps matches TRBD1 (5 bases). The V gene's germline CDR1 is SGHRS and CDR2 YFSETQ. The CDR3 is 13 amino acids. Trimming took 7 bases from V and 2 from J, leaving 12 bases between them. CDR3 in amino acids: CASSDTLNYGYTF. The CDR3, as DNA: TGCGCCAGCTCGGACACCTTAAACTATGGCTACACCTTC.

Only one count was recorded for this clone. The chain recombines TRBV14 with TRBJ2-3, with 9 bases aligning to TRBD2. The CDR3 sequence is 18 residues long. In germline, CDR1 is SGHDN, CDR2 FVKESK. V lost 0 bases and J lost 2; bases outside the gene matches: 9. The chain's CDR3 is CASSQEAPLAGSTDTQYF. The CDR3 DNA sequence: TGTGCCAGCAGCCAAGAAGCCCCTCTAGCGGGGTCCACAGATACGCAGTATTTT.

V usage is TRBV4-3 and J usage is TRBJ1-5; no firm D call. CDR1 and CDR2 from the germline V gene are LGHNA and YSLEER. The V end lost 0 bases, the J end lost 4 bases, and 13 bases lay between the germline ends. This CDR3 spans 16 amino acids. This chain's CDR3 is CASSQDYGTVNQPQHF. CDR3 DNA sequence: TGCGCCAGCAGCCAAGATTACGGCACGGTTAATCAGCCCCAGCATTTT.

This clone was seen more than once but under ten times. This chain joins TRBV27 and TRBJ2-7, with D perhaps being TRBD1 or TRBD2 (5 bases each). CDR1 and CDR2 from the germline V gene are MNHEY and SMNVEV (reference sequence). This CDR3 has 15 residues. V lost 6 bases, J lost 2 bases, and 17 bases lay in between. The CDR3 is CASRGVAGRAYEQYF. CDR3 coding DNA: TGTGCCAGCAGGGGGGTTGCGGGCCGCGCCTACGAGCAGTACTTC.

The rearrangement joins TRBV5-1 to TRBJ1-1; D possibly corresponds to TRBD1 (6 bases). The CDR3 length is 15 residues. The V end lost 0 bases, the J end lost 3 bases, and 12 bases lay between the germline ends. The germline V gene encodes CDR1 SGHRS and CDR2 YFSETQ. The CDR3 coding sequence is TGCGCCAGCAGCTTGGGACCGAGGGGGGACACTGAAGCTTTCTTT. This gives the protein CASSLGPRGDTEAFF.

The V and J genes are TRBV9 and TRBJ2-7; D remains unclear. Germline V CDR1 and CDR2: SGDLS, YYNGEE. The CDR3 sequence is 14 residues long. V lost 1 base and J lost 2, with 10 bases in between. CDR3 in amino acids: CASSVSHRTYEQYF. The CDR3 region has the DNA TGTGCCAGCAGCGTAAGCCACCGAACCTACGAGCAGTACTTC.

The CDR3 here is CAISESPLGGEQFF. The CDR3 DNA is TGTGCCATCAGTGAGTCTCCACTCGGGGGGGAGCAGTTCTTC. The V and J genes are TRBV10-3 and TRBJ2-1; 7 nucleotides align to TRBD2. The V segment lost 0 bases and the J segment 10 bases; nucleotides outside the gene matches: 6. The CDR3 loop spans 14 amino acids. The V gene's germline CDR1 is ENHRY and CDR2 SYGVKD.

The V call is TRBV6-5, the J call TRBJ1-2, with no clear D. The germline V gene has CDR1 MNHEY and CDR2 SVGAGI. V was shortened by 0 bases and J by 4 bases, with 9 bases between the two germline ends. The CDR3 covers 14 residues. The CDR3 DNA sequence: TGTGCCAGCAGTTACTCCAGCCGAGCCTATGGCTACACCTTC. Its translation: CASSYSSRAYGYTF.

This chain uses TRBV9 with TRBJ1-1; tentative D call: TRBD1 (6 bases). V lost 0 bases and J lost 1, with 22 bases in between. There are 19 residues in the CDR3. Per germline, CDR1 SGDLS and CDR2 YYNGEE. The CDR3 DNA sequence: TGTGCCAGCAGCGTAGAGGGGGTACCGCTTGGCAGCGAGAACACTGAAGCTTTCTTT. As protein: CASSVEGVPLGSENTEAFF.

This clone has just a few counts. The CDR3 coding sequence is TGTGCCAGTAGTATAGGGGACGTCCTCCGCTCTGGAAACACCATATATTTT. This translates into CASSIGDVLRSGNTIYF. The chain recombines TRBV19 with TRBJ1-3; a weak D match, TRBD1 (5 bases). Germline CDR1 is LNHDA and CDR2 is SQIVND (reference sequence). Trimming took 1 base from V and 0 from J, leaving 13 bases between them. The CDR3 covers 17 residues.

This clone showed up just once. V is TRBV20-1 and J is TRBJ2-4, with 7 nucleotides matching TRBD1. Germline loops: CDR1 DFQATT, CDR2 SNEGSKA (reference sequence). V shed 5 bases, J shed 15 bases, and the junction held 10 bases outside the gene matches. The CDR3 runs 11 residues. The CDR3 region has the DNA TGCAGTGCTCGGGACAGCCCGGGTCCGTACTTC. Translation gives CSARDSPGPYF.

V is TRBV20-1 and J is TRBJ1-1; TRBD1 aligns across 8 bases. V gave up 3 bases and J gave up 5 bases; unmatched junction bases: 5. CDR1 and CDR2 (germline): DFQATT, SNEGSKA (reference sequence). The CDR3 totals 13 residues. The CDR3 nucleotides read TGCAGTGCTAGTCAGGGGGCGAATACTGAAGCTTTCTTT. It yields the protein CSASQGANTEAFF.

This clone was detected only a few times. This chain uses TRBV7-9 with TRBJ2-7; D may be TRBD2 (6 bases). The germline gives CDR1 SEHNR, CDR2 FQNEAQ (reference sequence). CDR3 size: 15 residues. V lost 1 base and J 2 bases, leaving 12 bases between the germline ends. CDR3 bases: TGTGCCAGCAGCTTAGGGGGACTTATAACCTACGAGCAGTACTTC. Its protein product is CASSLGGLITYEQYF.

V gene TRBV9 combines with J gene TRBJ1-1; a weak D match, TRBD1 (5 bases). The V and J ends lost 1 base and 3 bases respectively, with 16 bases between them. CDR1 and CDR2 from the germline V gene are SGDLS and YYNGEE. The CDR3 sequence is 16 residues long. The CDR3 DNA reads TGTGCCAGCAGCGTATCAGACAGCCCTCGGGACACTGAAGCTTTCTTT. The encoded protein is CASSVSDSPRDTEAFF.